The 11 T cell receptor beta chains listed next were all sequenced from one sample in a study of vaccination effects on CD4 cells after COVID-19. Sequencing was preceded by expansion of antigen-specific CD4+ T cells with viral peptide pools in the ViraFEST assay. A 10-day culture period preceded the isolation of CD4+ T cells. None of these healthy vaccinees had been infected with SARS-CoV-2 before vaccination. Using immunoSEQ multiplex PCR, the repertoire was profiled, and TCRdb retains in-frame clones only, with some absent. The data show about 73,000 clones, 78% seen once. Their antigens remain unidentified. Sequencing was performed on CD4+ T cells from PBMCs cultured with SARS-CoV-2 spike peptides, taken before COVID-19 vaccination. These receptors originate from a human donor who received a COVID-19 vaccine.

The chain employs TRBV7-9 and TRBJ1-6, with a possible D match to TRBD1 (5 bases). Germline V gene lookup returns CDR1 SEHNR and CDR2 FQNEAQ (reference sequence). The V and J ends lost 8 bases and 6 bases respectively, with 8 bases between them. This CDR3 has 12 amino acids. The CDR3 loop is CASPRANSPLHF. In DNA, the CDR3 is TGTGCCAGCCCCAGGGCTAATTCACCCCTCCACTTT.

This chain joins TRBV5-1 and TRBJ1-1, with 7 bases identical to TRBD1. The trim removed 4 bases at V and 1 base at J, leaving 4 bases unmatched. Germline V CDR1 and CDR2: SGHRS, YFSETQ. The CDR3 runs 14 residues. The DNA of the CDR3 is TGCGCCAGCAGCCTAAGGACAGGGAACACTGAAGCTTTCTTT. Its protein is CASSLRTGNTEAFF.

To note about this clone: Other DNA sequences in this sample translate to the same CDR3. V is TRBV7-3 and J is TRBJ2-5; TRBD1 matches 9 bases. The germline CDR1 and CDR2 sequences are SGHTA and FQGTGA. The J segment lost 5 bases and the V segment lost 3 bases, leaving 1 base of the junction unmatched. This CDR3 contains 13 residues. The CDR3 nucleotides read TGTGCCAGCAGCTTGACAGGGGGGGAGACCCAGTACTTC. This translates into CASSLTGGETQYF.

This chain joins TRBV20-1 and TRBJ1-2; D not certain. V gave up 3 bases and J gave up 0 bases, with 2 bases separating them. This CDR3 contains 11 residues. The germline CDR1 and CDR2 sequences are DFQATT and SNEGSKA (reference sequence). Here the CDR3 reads CSASSNYGYTF. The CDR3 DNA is TGCAGTGCTAGCTCTAACTATGGCTACACCTTC.

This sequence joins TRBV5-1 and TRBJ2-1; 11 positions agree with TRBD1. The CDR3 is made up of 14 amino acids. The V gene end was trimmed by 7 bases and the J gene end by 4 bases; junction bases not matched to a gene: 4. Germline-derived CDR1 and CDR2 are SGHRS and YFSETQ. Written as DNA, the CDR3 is TGCGCCAGCTCCCGGGACAGGGGGTACAATGAGCAGTTCTTC. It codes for CASSRDRGYNEQFF. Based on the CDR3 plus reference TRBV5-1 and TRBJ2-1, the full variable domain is KAGVTQTPRYLIKTRGQQVTLSCSPISGHRSVSWYQQTPGQGLQFLFEYFSETQRNKGNFPGRFSGRQFSNSRSEMNVSTLELGDSALYLCASSRDRGYNEQFFGPGTRLTVL.

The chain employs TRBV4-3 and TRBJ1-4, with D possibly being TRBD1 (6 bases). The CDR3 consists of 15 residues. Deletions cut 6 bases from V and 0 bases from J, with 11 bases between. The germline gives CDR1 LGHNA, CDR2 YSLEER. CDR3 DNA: TGCGCCAGCAGTATTTGGACAGCAACTAATGAAAAACTGTTTTTT. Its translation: CASSIWTATNEKLFF.

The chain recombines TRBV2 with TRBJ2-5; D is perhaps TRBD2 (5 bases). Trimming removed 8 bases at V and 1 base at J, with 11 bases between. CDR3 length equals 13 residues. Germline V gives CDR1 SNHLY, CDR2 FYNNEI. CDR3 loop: CASARGSQETQYF. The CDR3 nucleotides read TGTGCCAGCGCCCGGGGAAGCCAAGAGACCCAGTACTTC.

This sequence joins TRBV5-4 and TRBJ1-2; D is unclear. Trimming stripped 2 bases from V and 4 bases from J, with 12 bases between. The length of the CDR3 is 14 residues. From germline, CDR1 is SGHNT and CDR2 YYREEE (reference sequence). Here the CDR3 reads CASSLYTEFYGYTF. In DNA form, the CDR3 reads TGTGCCAGCAGCTTATACACCGAATTCTATGGCTACACCTTC. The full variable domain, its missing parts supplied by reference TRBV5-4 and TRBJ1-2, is ETGVTQSPTHLIKTRGQQVTLRCSSQSGHNTVSWYQQALGQGPQFIFQYYREEENGRGNFPPRFSGLQFPNYSSELNVNALELDDSALYLCASSLYTEFYGYTFGSGTRLTVV.

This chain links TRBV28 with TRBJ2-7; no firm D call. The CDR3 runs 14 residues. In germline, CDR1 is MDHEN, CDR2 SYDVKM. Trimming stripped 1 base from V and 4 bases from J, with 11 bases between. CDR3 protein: CASSLSGAAYEQYV. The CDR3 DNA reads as TGTGCCAGCAGTTTATCAGGAGCAGCTTACGAGCAGTACGTC.

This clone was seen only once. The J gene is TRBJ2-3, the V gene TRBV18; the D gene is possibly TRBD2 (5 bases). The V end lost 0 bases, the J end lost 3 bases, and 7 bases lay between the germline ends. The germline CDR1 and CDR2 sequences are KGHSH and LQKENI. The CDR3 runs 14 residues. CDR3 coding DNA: TGTGCCAGCTCACCACCGACGGGGACAGATACGCAGTATTTT. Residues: CASSPPTGTDTQYF.

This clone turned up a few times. This CDR3 reads CASSPQTGVNQPQHF. In nucleotides, the CDR3 is TGCGCCAGCAGCCCCCAGACAGGGGTCAATCAGCCCCAGCATTTT. V gene TRBV4-1 combines with J gene TRBJ1-5, with 8 bases matching TRBD1. The junction had 5 bases not matched to a gene; V was cut back by 4 bases and J by 3 bases. There are 15 residues in the CDR3. Germline CDR1 MGHRA, CDR2 YSYEKL.